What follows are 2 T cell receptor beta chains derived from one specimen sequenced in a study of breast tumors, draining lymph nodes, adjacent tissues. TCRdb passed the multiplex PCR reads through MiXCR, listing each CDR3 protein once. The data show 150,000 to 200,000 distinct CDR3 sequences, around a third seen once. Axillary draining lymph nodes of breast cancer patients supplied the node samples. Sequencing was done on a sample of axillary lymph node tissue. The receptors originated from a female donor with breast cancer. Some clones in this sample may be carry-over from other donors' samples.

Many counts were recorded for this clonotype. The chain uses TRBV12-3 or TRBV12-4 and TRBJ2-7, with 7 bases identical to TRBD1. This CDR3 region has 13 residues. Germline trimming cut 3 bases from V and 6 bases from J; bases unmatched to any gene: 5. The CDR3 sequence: CASSFHRGSEQYF. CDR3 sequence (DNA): TGTGCCAGCAGTTTTCACAGGGGTAGCGAGCAGTACTTC.

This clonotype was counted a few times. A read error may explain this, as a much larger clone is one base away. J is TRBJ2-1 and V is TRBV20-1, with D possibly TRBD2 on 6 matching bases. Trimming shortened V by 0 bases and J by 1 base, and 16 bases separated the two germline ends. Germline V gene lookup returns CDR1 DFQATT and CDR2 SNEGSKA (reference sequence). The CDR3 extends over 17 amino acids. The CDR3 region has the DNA TGCAGTGCTAGAGAGGAAGTCGGGAGTGCGTCCTACAATGAGCAGTTCTTC. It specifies CSAREEVGSASYNEQFF.